This TCR beta chain was documented in a study of technical replicates of blood from several donors (dated by TCRdb to the late 2010s). The library was made by the immunoSEQ multiplex PCR assay. TCRdb retrieved this table from immuneACCESS and kept in-frame rearrangements only. Not all clones are present; in checked studies, unresolved V genes account for under half, and no reason is known for the remainder. This sample has some 94,000 clones in its table, and approximately 94% of those were observed once. The ten biggest clones cover around 0.31% of the sample. The CDR3 covers 13 residues, taking in both the cysteine and the phenylalanine. Solely the CDR3 DNA is kept, with 39 bases framed from the first base. CDR1 SGHVS and CDR2 FQNEAQ are derived from the germline V gene. Trimming leaves V shorter by 1 base and J shorter by 6 bases, with the junction holding 3 bases beyond the gene matches. This clone came up once. The antigen it recognizes is unknown. No base quality values were provided; no much bigger clone lies one nucleotide off.

Recombination connected TRBV7-8 to TRBJ2-7; 7 middle bases align to TRBD2. The TCR originated in a human donor in good health. The sample was T cells isolated from PBMCs. This receptor carries the CDR3 CASSLGREGEQYF. DNA sequence: TGTGCCAGCAGCTTAGGGAGGGAGGGCGAGCAGTACTTC. This CDR3, with the reference TRBV7-8 and TRBJ2-7 proteins standing in past its ends, gives the full variable domain GAGVSQSPRYKVAKRGQDVALRCDPISGHVSLFWYQQALGQGPEFLTYFQNEAQLDKSGLPSDRFFAERPEGSVSTLKIQRTQQEDSAVYLCASSLGREGEQYFGPGTRLTVT.